The rows below give T cell receptor beta chains drawn from one sample of a study of early T cells in non-severe SARS-CoV-2 infection. One entry per CDR3 protein, called by TCRdb with MiXCR from the 5' RACE reads. Of around 56,000 distinct CDR3 sequences detected, about 12% appear once; the ten largest clones hold roughly 8.8%. Source: whole blood, taken at baseline. These receptors were obtained from an adult who was a healthcare worker with PCR-confirmed SARS-CoV-2 infection or an uninfected control (not recorded which). The CDR3 runs from the conserved cysteine through the conserved F or W. The D gene is left open where the match is weak. Only some rows state a clone size, as once, few, many or a class for expanded clones.

D gene | J gene | clone size | V gene | CDR3 DNA | CDR3 protein
TRBD1 | TRBJ2-2 | . | TRBV29-1 | TGCAGCGTTGATTTGGGACAGGGAAGGCCCGGGGAGCTGTTTTTT | CSVDLGQGRPGELFF
TRBD2 | TRBJ2-1 | many | TRBV5-1 | TGCGCCAGCAGCGTAAGCGGGGCGGGAGCCAATGAGCAGTTCTTC | CASSVSGAGANEQFF
. | TRBJ1-2 | . | TRBV20-1 | TGCAGTGCTTTGGGGGGCGTCTATGGCTACACCTTC | CSALGGVYGYTF
. | TRBJ1-6 | many | TRBV11-2 | TGTGCCAGCAGCTGGCAACGGGCGCCTAATTCACCCCTCCACTTT | CASSWQRAPNSPLHF
TRBD2 | TRBJ2-1 | . | TRBV18 | TGTGCCAGCTCACCACTAGCGGGAGGGCCCCTTGAGCAGTTCTTC | CASSPLAGGPLEQFF
. | TRBJ2-2 | . | TRBV24-1 | TGTGCCACCAGTGATTTCGACCGCGGGGAGCTGTTTTTT | CATSDFDRGELFF
TRBD2 | TRBJ2-1 | few | TRBV20-1 | TGCAGTCCGGGGGGGGTAATGGTCTTC | CSPGGVMVF
TRBD1 | TRBJ2-7 | many | TRBV7-8 | TGTGCCAGCAGCCACCCGAGGGGGCAGGGAGTCCACGAGCAGTACTTC | CASSHPRGQGVHEQYF
. | TRBJ2-2 | many | TRBV12-3/TRBV12-4 | TGTGCCAGCAACCCAGAACCCGGGGAGCTGTTTTTT | CASNPEPGELFF
TRBD1 | TRBJ1-5 | few | TRBV4-1 | TGCGCCAGCAGCCACCGGACAGGGGGTAGTGCGCCCCAGCATTTT | CASSHRTGGSAPQHF
. | TRBJ2-7 | . | TRBV6-4 | TGTGCCAGCAGTGACTCCTCAATCGAGCAGTACTTC | CASSDSSIEQYF
. | TRBJ2-2 | . | TRBV13 | TGTGCCAGCAGCTTTATCGGGGAGCTGTTTTTT | CASSFIGELFF
. | TRBJ2-1 | few | TRBV5-8 | TGTGCCAGCAGACCCCTACGACAGGTATTCTCCTACAATGAGCAGTTCTTC | CASRPLRQVFSYNEQFF
. | TRBJ2-3 | . | TRBV7-3 | TGTGCCAGCAGCCCAGGGGACTACCGCACAGATACGCAGTATTTT | CASSPGDYRTDTQYF
TRBD1 | TRBJ2-2 | . | TRBV6-2/TRBV6-3 | TGTGCCAGCAGCCGTGGACAGGCGAACACCGGGGAGCTGTTTTTT | CASSRGQANTGELFF
. | TRBJ2-2 | few | TRBV5-6 | TGTGCCAGCAGCTTGGCCGACTCGAGGACCGGGGAGCTGTTTTTT | CASSLADSRTGELFF
. | TRBJ2-5 | many | TRBV11-3 | TGTGCCAGCAGCTTAGGCCCCTCTGAGGGCCGAGAAGAGACCCAGTACTTC | CASSLGPSEGREETQYF
. | TRBJ2-2 | . | TRBV19 | TGTGCCAGTAGTATGGGGCCCGGGGAGCTGTTTTTT | CASSMGPGELFF
TRBD2 | TRBJ2-3 | few | TRBV4-3 | TGCGCCAGCAGCCAAAGACTAGCGGGAGGGACAGATACGCAGTATTTT | CASSQRLAGGTDTQYF
TRBD2 | TRBJ2-7 | few | TRBV7-8 | TGTGCCAGCAGCTTCGCACTAGCGGGTCGCTCCTACGAGCAGTACTTC | CASSFALAGRSYEQYF
TRBD1 | TRBJ1-1 | many | TRBV18 | TGTGCCAGCTCACCAATGGGACAGGGTGGTGGTGAAGCTTTCTTT | CASSPMGQGGGEAFF
TRBD1 | TRBJ2-2 | . | TRBV29-1 | TGCAGCGTTGCACAGGGGGCCCGAAGAGCGAACACCGGGGAGCTGTTTTTT | CSVAQGARRANTGELFF
. | TRBJ1-1 | . | TRBV29-1 | TGCAGCGTTGGGGCCCCTGAAGCTTTCTTT | CSVGAPEAFF
. | TRBJ1-2 | few | TRBV18 | TGTGCCAGCTCACCACTCCACAGGGAGGGAGGCTACACCTTC | CASSPLHREGGYTF
. | TRBJ2-7 | few | TRBV6-6 | TGTGCCAGCAGCGGATCCTGGCAGTACTTC | CASSGSWQYF
. | TRBJ2-7 | many | TRBV5-1 | TGCGCCAGCAGCTTTCAGGCCCAAGTCCACGAGCAGTACTTC | CASSFQAQVHEQYF
. | TRBJ1-1 | . | TRBV28 | TGTGCCAGCAGTTTAGTCGGGGGCTTTTTGAACACTGAAGCTTTCTTT | CASSLVGGFLNTEAFF
TRBD2 | TRBJ2-3 | many | TRBV9 | TGTGCCAGCAGCGCTACTAGCGGGGTCACAGATACGCAGTATTTT | CASSATSGVTDTQYF
. | TRBJ1-2 | few | TRBV4-1 | TGCGCCAGCAGCCAAGGTTGGGAGGGCCTTCATGGCTACACCTTC | CASSQGWEGLHGYTF
. | TRBJ1-1 | . | TRBV11-1 | TGTGCCAGCAGCAGTTTGGGCACTGAAGCTTTCTTT | CASSSLGTEAFF
. | TRBJ1-1 | few | TRBV6-2/TRBV6-3 | TGTGCCAGCAGCCCCGCCCTAGAAGCTTTCTTT | CASSPALEAFF
. | TRBJ1-5 | . | TRBV20-1 | TGCAGTGCTAGGGGGGGAAACAGCAATCAGCCCCAGCATTTT | CSARGGNSNQPQHF
. | TRBJ1-5 | many | TRBV19 | TGTGCCAGTAGTATAAAAGGGAGCAGCAATCAGCCCCAGCATTTT | CASSIKGSSNQPQHF
TRBD1 | TRBJ1-6 | . | TRBV20-1 | TGCAGTGCTAGAGGACAGGGAAGCAGTTCACCCCTCCACTTT | CSARGQGSSSPLHF
. | TRBJ1-6 | . | TRBV18 | TGTGCCAGCTCACTGGGGACAACAGATAATTCACCCCTCCACTTT | CASSLGTTDNSPLHF
TRBD1 | TRBJ1-1 | few | TRBV9 | TGTGCCAGCAGCGTAGGGACAGGCCGGAACACTGAAGCTTTCTTT | CASSVGTGRNTEAFF
TRBD2 | TRBJ2-3 | . | TRBV9 | TGTGCCAGCAGCGTAGGACTAGCGGGAGACCTCACAGATACGCAGTATTTT | CASSVGLAGDLTDTQYF
TRBD1 | TRBJ2-3 | . | TRBV24-1 | TGTGCCACCAGTCTCGGGACAGGTACCACAGATACGCAGTATTTT | CATSLGTGTTDTQYF
. | TRBJ2-5 | . | TRBV27 | TGTGCCAGCAGTGGAATTAGACTGGGGCAAGAGACCCAGTACTTC | CASSGIRLGQETQYF